This T cell receptor beta chain was captured in a study of cytomegalovirus exposure and HLA in healthy donors. Study background: From HLA-typed donors, an early data release held 70 million to 95 million unique TCRs.

In regard to this clone: No antigen is known for it.

The PCR ran on 60 Vbeta and 13 Jbeta primers. The data were produced by immunoSEQ multiplex PCR, yet TCRdb's version contains in-frame clones alone and is incomplete. The sample yields some 96,000 clones, under 65% seen once. Study-wide findings and caveats: A few chains linked to CMV were shown in vitro to be specific for CMV antigens.

The CDR3 runs to 12 residues. With 7 bases removed from V and 4 bases from J, the gap between germline ends came to 11 bases. CDR1 and CDR2 (germline): MNHEY, SVGAGI. The gene calls are TRBV6-5 and TRBJ2-7; D perhaps matches TRBD1 (5 bases). The sample consisted of PBMCs. This TCR was sampled from a man in his 60s in good health and CMV-seronegative. CDR3 region: CASKQGSYEQYF. The CDR3 region has the DNA TGTGCCAGCAAGCAGGGTTCGTACGAGCAGTACTTC.